What follows describes a single T cell receptor beta chain. MiXCR, applied by TCRdb to the 5' RACE reads, yields one record per CDR3 protein. This table has about 480,000 distinct CDR3 sequences, 12% to 15% appearing once. The data are from a study of identical twins. With 3 bases removed from V and 4 bases from J, the gap between germline ends came to 6 bases. The CDR3 is 13 amino acids. CDR1 and CDR2 from the germline V gene are MNHEY and SVGAGI. The same sample was also studied in work on yellow fever vaccine responses in identical twins.

Sequences were obtained from CD4+ T cells sorted from blood. V and J are TRBV6-5 and TRBJ1-4; no firm D call. The source of this sequence is a woman aged 18 to 35 in good health. CDR3 region: CASSYGNNEKLFF. For the CDR3, the DNA is TGTGCCAGCAGTTATGGCAATAATGAAAAACTGTTTTTT.